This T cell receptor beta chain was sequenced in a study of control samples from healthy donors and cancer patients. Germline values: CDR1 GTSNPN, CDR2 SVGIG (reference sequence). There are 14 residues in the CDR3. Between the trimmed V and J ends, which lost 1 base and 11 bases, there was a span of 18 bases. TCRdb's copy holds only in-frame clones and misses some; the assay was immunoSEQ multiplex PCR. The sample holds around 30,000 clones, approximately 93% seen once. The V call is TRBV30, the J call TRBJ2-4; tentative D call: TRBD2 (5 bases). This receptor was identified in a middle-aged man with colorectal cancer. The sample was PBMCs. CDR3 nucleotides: TGTGCCTGGAGTGCTACTCCGGGATCTAATTTTCAGTACTTC. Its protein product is CAWSATPGSNFQYF.